Sequencing of this T cell receptor beta chain was carried out in a study of blood T cells in healthy people across ages. Overall study context: Per every two T cells, about one barcoded beta molecule was captured by template switching.

For the second PCR, which ran for about 6 to 11 cycles, a sample-barcoded 5' primer and a J-beta primer mix were used. Each cDNA molecule, via a template-switch adaptor with 12 random nucleotides, was tagged. Using its own MiXCR run on the 5' RACE reads, TCRdb lists one record per CDR3 protein. The sample records some 930,000 distinct CDR3 sequences, 25% to 30% being singletons. This clonotype has only a few counts. Deletions cut 6 bases from V and 5 bases from J, with 10 bases between. The germline V gene has CDR1 MNHNS and CDR2 SASEGT. The CDR3 covers 12 residues. Every donor provided approximately 9.2 milliliters of peripheral blood. These sequences were also reported in another study, on T cells of mothers and their children. As that study records: Among related mother-child pairs, overlap was slightly higher than in unrelated pairs, though not significantly.

V gene TRBV6-1 combines with J gene TRBJ2-5; D call uncertain. Sequenced sample: blood. The sequence was obtained from a woman aged 40-49 years in good health. The CDR3 reads CASRAPPETQYF. In DNA, the CDR3 is TGTGCCAGCAGGGCACCCCCCGAGACCCAGTACTTC.